Listed here is a single TCR beta chain. The antigen remains unidentified. In the PCR, 60 Vbeta and 13 Jbeta primers were used. Profiling relied on immunoSEQ multiplex PCR, and the TCRdb table lists in-frame clones only, not all of them. This table holds some 190,000 clones, about 79% found once. This sample was included in a study of cytomegalovirus exposure and HLA in healthy donors. Findings and limits, study-wide: Indistinguishability led to the exclusion of some V segments, TRBV6-2 and TRBV6-3 included.

Looked up from germline, CDR1 is LNHNV and CDR2 is YYDKDF (reference sequence). The germline V and J ends were trimmed by 0 bases and 9 bases, with 12 bases remaining between them. The CDR3 is 14 amino acids. The V call is TRBV15, the J call TRBJ2-1, with D perhaps matching TRBD1 (5 bases). This sequence was found in a man between 18 and 29 years old in good health and CMV-seronegative. What was sequenced was PBMCs. The CDR3, as DNA: TGTGCCACCAGCAGAGATCTGACAGCCGGTGAGCAGTTCTTC. It codes for CATSRDLTAGEQFF.